The table lists the clone carrying this T cell receptor beta chain with a few counts. This record belongs to a study of blood T cell repertoires in COVID-19. Using immunoSEQ multiplex PCR, the repertoire was profiled, and TCRdb retains in-frame clones only, with some absent. The table has about 240,000 clones, about four fifths seen once. Looked up from germline, CDR1 is MDHEN and CDR2 is SYDVKM. Trimming stripped 7 bases from V and 4 bases from J, with 17 bases between. This CDR3 comprises 15 residues. The chain combines TRBV28 with TRBJ1-3; D is unresolved. The TCR originated in a woman aged 18-29 years with acute or convalescent COVID-19. Input material: peripheral blood. The CDR3 protein is CASTAGRGTGNTIYF. CDR3 DNA: TGTGCCAGCACGGCGGGGAGAGGAACCGGAAACACCATATATTTT.